The 2 T cell receptor beta chains in this list originate from one sample, sequenced in a study of shared clonotypes between healthy human individuals. Assay used: immunoSEQ multiplex PCR; TCRdb lists only in-frame clones, some missing. The table shows some 1 million clones, with about 80% occurring only once. The specimen sequenced was memory CD4+ T cells sorted from blood. As to subset: CD45RA-negative fraction. The source is a man aged 18 to 29 in good health.

V usage is TRBV5-4 and J usage is TRBJ2-3; 11 bases fit TRBD2. Germline V gene lookup returns CDR1 SGHNT and CDR2 YYREEE (reference sequence). V shed 4 bases and J 3 bases; nucleotides not matched to a gene: 7. CDR3 size: 16 residues. CDR3 residues: CASSIRGLAETDTQYF. CDR3 sequence (DNA): TGTGCCAGCAGCATCCGGGGACTAGCGGAAACAGATACGCAGTATTTT. The full variable domain, rest sourced from reference TRBV5-4 and TRBJ2-3, is ETGVTQSPTHLIKTRGQQVTLRCSSQSGHNTVSWYQQALGQGPQFIFQYYREEENGRGNFPPRFSGLQFPNYSSELNVNALELDDSALYLCASSIRGLAETDTQYFGPGTRLTVL.

This clone has a handful of counts. The J gene is TRBJ1-1, the V gene TRBV19; D not resolved. The CDR3 spans 13 residues. V was trimmed by 4 bases and J by 4 bases, leaving 10 bases between them. The V gene's germline CDR1 is LNHDA and CDR2 SQIVND (reference sequence). DNA of the CDR3: TGTGCCAGTAGTAATAGAGAGCGCACTGAAGCTTTCTTT. It is translated as CASSNRERTEAFF.